These T cell receptor beta chains were read from a single sample in a study of blood T cells in healthy people across ages. TCRdb reanalysed the 5' RACE reads using MiXCR and keeps one entry per CDR3 protein. This repertoire shows 550,000 to 650,000 distinct CDR3 sequences, 25% to 35% found once; its top ten account for over 3.5%. The data also belong to a second study, concerning T cells of mothers and their children.

The specimen sequenced was blood. These receptors all stem from a boy between 2 and 15 years old in good health. Each CDR3 is given with its conserved first and last residue. Each record gives: D gene, clone size, V gene, J gene, CDR3 protein, CDR3 DNA. The D gene is left open where the match is weak. Rows may omit the clone size; those that give it use once, few, many or a size class.

>TRBD1|-|TRBV18|TRBJ2-1
CASSPPDRGLYNEQFF
TGTGCCAGCAGCCCCCCGGACAGGGGGCTTTACAATGAGCAGTTCTTC
>-|-|TRBV3-1|TRBJ2-1
CASSHETSNEQFF
TGTGCCAGCAGCCATGAGACTAGCAATGAGCAGTTCTTC
>-|-|TRBV15|TRBJ2-6
CATSRDLGFTGANVLTF
TGTGCCACCAGCAGAGATTTGGGGTTTACTGGGGCCAACGTCCTGACTTTC
>TRBD2|-|TRBV7-9|TRBJ2-7
CASTVASGGPHTTYEQYF
TGTGCCAGTACTGTAGCTAGCGGGGGGCCCCATACTACCTACGAGCAGTACTTC
>TRBD2|few|TRBV7-3|TRBJ2-1
CASSLMAGGYNEQFF
TGTGCCAGCAGCTTAATGGCGGGGGGCTACAATGAGCAGTTCTTC
>-|-|TRBV20-1|TRBJ1-1
CSARVQGPRTEAFF
TGCAGTGCACGGGTCCAAGGGCCGCGGACTGAAGCTTTCTTT
>TRBD1|few|TRBV28|TRBJ1-4
CASSFPTGGNEKLFF
TGTGCCAGCAGTTTCCCTACAGGGGGTAATGAAAAACTGTTTTTT
>-|-|TRBV7-2|TRBJ1-2
CASSLATRGRGYTF
TGTGCCAGCAGCTTAGCGACACGGGGGCGGGGCTACACCTTC
>TRBD2|-|TRBV20-1|TRBJ2-2
CSAKTSGNTGELFF
TGCAGTGCTAAGACTAGCGGTAACACCGGGGAGCTGTTTTTT
>TRBD2|-|TRBV20-1|TRBJ2-5
CSASGLAGGDLQETQYF
TGCAGTGCTAGCGGACTAGCGGGGGGGGACCTACAAGAGACCCAGTACTTC
>-|few|TRBV4-1|TRBJ2-5
CASSQVGGGETQYF
TGCGCCAGCAGCCAAGTGGGAGGTGGAGAGACCCAGTACTTC
>-|-|TRBV12-3/TRBV12-4|TRBJ2-1
CASSPLRSDNEQFF
TGTGCCAGCAGTCCCCTCCGGTCCGACAATGAGCAGTTCTTC
>TRBD2|-|TRBV3-1|TRBJ2-5
CASSQDQTSGSSETQYF
TGTGCCAGCAGCCAAGATCAGACTAGCGGGAGCTCAGAGACCCAGTACTTC
>-|-|TRBV12-5|TRBJ1-1
CASDVGETEAFF
TGTGCTAGTGACGTGGGTGAGACTGAAGCTTTCTTT
>TRBD2|few|TRBV4-3|TRBJ2-1
CASSQDQGGSPYNEQFF
TGCGCCAGCAGCCAAGATCAGGGCGGGAGTCCCTACAATGAGCAGTTCTTC
>TRBD1|-|TRBV12-3/TRBV12-4|TRBJ1-1
CASLGQGGTEAFF
TGTGCCAGCCTCGGACAGGGCGGCACTGAAGCTTTCTTT
>-|-|TRBV12-5|TRBJ2-2
CASGLVLGPGRELFF
TGTGCTAGTGGTTTGGTACTGGGACCTGGGAGGGAGCTGTTTTTT
>TRBD2|few|TRBV9|TRBJ2-7
CASSVSGGPYEQYF
TGTGCCAGCAGCGTATCGGGGGGACCCTACGAGCAGTACTTC
>-|few|TRBV6-5|TRBJ2-7
CASRSLTEQYF
TGTGCCAGCAGATCCCTCACGGAGCAGTACTTC
>-|few|TRBV19|TRBJ2-5
CASSIRGGETQYF
TGTGCCAGTAGTATACGGGGAGGAGAGACCCAGTACTTC
>-|few|TRBV30|TRBJ1-1
CAWSVPEMNTEAFF
TGTGCCTGGAGTGTACCGGAGATGAACACTGAAGCTTTCTTT
>TRBD2|many|TRBV20-1|TRBJ2-5
CSARGAGGQETQYF
TGCAGTGCTAGAGGAGCGGGAGGGCAGGAGACCCAGTACTTC
>-|-|TRBV6-6|TRBJ2-1
CASRMVLVSDNEQFF
TGTGCCAGCAGAATGGTACTAGTGAGCGACAATGAGCAGTTCTTC
>TRBD2|few|TRBV27|TRBJ2-7
CASSQRASGIYEQYF
TGTGCCAGCAGCCAGCGGGCTAGCGGGATCTACGAGCAGTACTTC
>-|-|TRBV29-1|TRBJ2-7
CSVVAKSSYEQYF
TGCAGCGTCGTAGCGAAGAGCTCCTACGAGCAGTACTTC
>-|-|TRBV6-5|TRBJ2-1
CASSYDGGYNEQFF
TGTGCCAGCAGTTACGACGGAGGGTACAATGAGCAGTTCTTC
>TRBD2|few|TRBV7-2|TRBJ2-7
CASSPYSGNDYEQYF
TGTGCCAGCAGCCCATACAGCGGGAATGACTACGAGCAGTACTTC